The clone carrying this T cell receptor beta chain is a singleton in its sample. The entry originates in a study of blood T cell repertoires in COVID-19. Study summary: Sample material is recorded as cDNA or gDNA derived from T cells, B-cell-depleted T cells, or PBMCs.

The CDR3 spans 15 residues. V dropped 1 base and J dropped 5; count of bases not matched to a gene: 4. Germline V CDR1 and CDR2: SGHNT, YENEEA. Sequenced by immunoSEQ multiplex PCR; TCRdb stores in-frame clones only, minus some. The sample includes about 98,000 clones, 65% to 90% of them seen just once. The sequence derives from a man in his 70s with active or convalescent COVID-19. The rearrangement uses TRBV11-3 and TRBJ2-1; TRBD2 aligns across 8 bases. The sequenced sample consisted of peripheral blood. As DNA, the CDR3 is TGTGCCAGCAGCTTAGGGCTAGCGGGCAACAATGAGCAGTTCTTC. Encoded protein: CASSLGLAGNNEQFF.